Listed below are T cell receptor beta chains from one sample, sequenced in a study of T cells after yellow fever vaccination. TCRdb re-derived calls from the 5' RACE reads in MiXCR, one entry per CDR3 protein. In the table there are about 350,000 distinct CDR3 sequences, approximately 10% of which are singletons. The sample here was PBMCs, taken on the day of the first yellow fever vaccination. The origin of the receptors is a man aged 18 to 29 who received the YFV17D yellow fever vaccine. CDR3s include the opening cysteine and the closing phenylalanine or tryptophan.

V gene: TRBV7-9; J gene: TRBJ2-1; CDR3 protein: CASSSFGGEFF
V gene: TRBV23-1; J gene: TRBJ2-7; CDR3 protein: CASSHTAADGPYEQYF
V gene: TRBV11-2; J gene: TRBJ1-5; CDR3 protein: CASSLFFWQGGQPQHF
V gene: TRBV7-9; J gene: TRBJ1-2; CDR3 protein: CASSLVGAGYTF
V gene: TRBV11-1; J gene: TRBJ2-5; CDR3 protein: CASRMEGETQYF
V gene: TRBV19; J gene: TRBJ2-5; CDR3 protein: CASSISGFEETQYF
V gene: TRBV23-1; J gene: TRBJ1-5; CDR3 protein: CASIQPQHF
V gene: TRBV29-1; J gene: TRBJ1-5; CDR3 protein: CSVYDLSGPQHF
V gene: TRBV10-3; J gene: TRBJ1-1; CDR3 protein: CAISESNQAGTEAFF
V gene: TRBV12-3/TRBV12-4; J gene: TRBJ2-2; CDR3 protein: CASSRRVIVGTGMTGELFF
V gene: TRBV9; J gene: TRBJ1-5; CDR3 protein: CASSATGNSNQPQHF
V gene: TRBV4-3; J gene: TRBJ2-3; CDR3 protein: CASSQEGPREDTQYF
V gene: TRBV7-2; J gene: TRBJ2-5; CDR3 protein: CASSYTGGAETQYF
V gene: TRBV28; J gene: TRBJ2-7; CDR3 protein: CASSFGGTGLEQYF
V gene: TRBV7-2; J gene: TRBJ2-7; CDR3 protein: CASSSRTGGGEQYF
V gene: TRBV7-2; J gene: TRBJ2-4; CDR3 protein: CASSLVPQAKNIQYF
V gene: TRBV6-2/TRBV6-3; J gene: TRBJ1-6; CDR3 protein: CASSWRTGVDAGPLHF
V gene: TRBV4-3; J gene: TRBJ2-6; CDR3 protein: CASSQGFGANVLTF
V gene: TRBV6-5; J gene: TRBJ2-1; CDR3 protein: CASRTVSNEQFF
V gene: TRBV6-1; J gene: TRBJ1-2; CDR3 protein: CASSPFFGAWGYTF
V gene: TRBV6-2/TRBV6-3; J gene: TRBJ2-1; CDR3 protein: CASSFWQGEVDEQFF
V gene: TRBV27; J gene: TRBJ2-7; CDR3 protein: CASSFGTGRYGEQYF
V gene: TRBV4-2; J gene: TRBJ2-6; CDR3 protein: CASSQQQRTSGANVLTF
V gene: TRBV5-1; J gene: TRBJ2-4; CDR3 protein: CASTDPAGAKNIQYF
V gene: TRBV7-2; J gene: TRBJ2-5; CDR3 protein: CASSLVSSGGQETQYF
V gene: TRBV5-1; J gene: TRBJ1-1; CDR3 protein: CASGPGQGPYLNTEAFF
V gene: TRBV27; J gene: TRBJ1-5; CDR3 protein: CASSFGHPGQGGQPQHF
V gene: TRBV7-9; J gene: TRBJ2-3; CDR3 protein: CASSLPRDGGTDTQYF
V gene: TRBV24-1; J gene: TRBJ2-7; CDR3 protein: CATSWDRHYEQYF
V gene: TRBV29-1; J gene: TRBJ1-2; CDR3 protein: CSVGLRGRNYGYTF
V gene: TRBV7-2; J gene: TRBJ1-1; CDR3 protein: CASSLVSGAEAFF
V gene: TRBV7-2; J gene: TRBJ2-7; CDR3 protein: CASSFRVINEQYF
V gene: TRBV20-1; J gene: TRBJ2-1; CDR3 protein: CSARDPRSGGAGEQFF